This is a list of T cell receptor beta chains from one sample in a study of T cells after yellow fever vaccination. One entry per CDR3 protein, called by TCRdb with MiXCR from the 5' RACE reads. The sample holds 400,000 or so distinct CDR3 sequences; more than 5.5% are singletons and the top ten take about 15%. This specimen consisted of PBMCs, obtained 5 days after the yellow fever booster vaccination. The receptors derive from a man aged 30-40 years who received the YFV17D yellow fever vaccine. The CDR3 runs from the conserved cysteine through the conserved F or W. A D gene is named only where the DNA matches it firmly. Clone size appears in some rows only: once, few, many, or a class for an expanded clone.

j_call clone_size v_call d_call cdr3_nt cdr3_aa
TRBJ1-1 many TRBV7-2 - TGTGCCAGCACCCGGGTTTTAACTGAAGCTTTCTTT CASTRVLTEAFF
TRBJ2-7 - TRBV12-3/TRBV12-4 - TGTGCCAGCAGTTCACATCAGGGTTTCCACGAGCAGTACTTC CASSSHQGFHEQYF
TRBJ1-5 many TRBV7-9 - TGTGCCCGAGGGGGGGTGGGAGATCAGCCCCAGCATTTT CARGGVGDQPQHF
TRBJ1-2 few TRBV20-1 TRBD1 TGCAGTGCTTTCGATCAGGGGGCTATTAACTATGGCTACACCTTC CSAFDQGAINYGYTF
TRBJ1-3 few TRBV14 - TGTGCCAGCAGCCCCTACATCTCTGGAAACACCATATATTTT CASSPYISGNTIYF
TRBJ2-1 few TRBV5-4 - TGTGCCAGCAGCCAAAATTTAGCCGTTGAGCAGTTCTTC CASSQNLAVEQFF
TRBJ1-1 many TRBV29-1 TRBD1 TGCAGCGGGACAGGGCGCCCGGACAGGCCGGATGAAGCTTTCTTT CSGTGRPDRPDEAFF
TRBJ2-3 many TRBV29-1 - TGCAGCGTTGAAACAGGGCTGGATACGCAGTATTTT CSVETGLDTQYF
TRBJ2-7 many TRBV20-1 TRBD1 TGCAGTGCTGTCCCCGGACAGGGGTCCCCCTACGAGCAGTACTTC CSAVPGQGSPYEQYF
TRBJ2-2 - TRBV3-1 - TGTGCCAGCAGCCAAGCGCTCTCTAGCGGGGAGCTGTTTTTT CASSQALSSGELFF
TRBJ2-1 - TRBV4-1 TRBD2 TGCGCCAGCAGCCAAGATTGGGGTAGCGGGGCCAGCTCCTACAATGAGCAGTTCTTC CASSQDWGSGASSYNEQFF
TRBJ1-1 many TRBV7-2 TRBD1 TGTGCCAGCAGCTCCGGACAGGGGGACCCCATGACTGAAGCTTTCTTT CASSSGQGDPMTEAFF
TRBJ2-4 few TRBV5-4 TRBD1 TGTGCCAGCAGCCAGACACAGGGGACCAAAAACATTCAGTACTTC CASSQTQGTKNIQYF
TRBJ2-2 few TRBV9 TRBD1 TGTGCCAGCAGCATCAGACAGGGAGACGGGGAGCTGTTTTTT CASSIRQGDGELFF
TRBJ2-3 - TRBV15 - TGTGCCACCAGCAGAGGAGACCAGGGGTGGCCTACAGATACGCAGTATTTT CATSRGDQGWPTDTQYF
TRBJ2-5 many TRBV11-2 - TGTGCCAGCAGCTTAGGGCTTAAGGGGGAGACCCAGTACTTC CASSLGLKGETQYF
TRBJ2-5 - TRBV29-1 - TGCAGCGCCTTTCTCTTGACGGACAAAATAGAGACCCAGTACTTC CSAFLLTDKIETQYF
TRBJ2-7 many TRBV1 - TGCACCAGCACAAACCCAGGGACTCCCACCTACGAGCAGTACTTC CTSTNPGTPTYEQYF
TRBJ2-6 few TRBV20-1 - TGCTGTGCTAGAGATAGAGGTACCTCTGGGGCCAACGTCCTGACTTTC CCARDRGTSGANVLTF
TRBJ1-5 many TRBV6-2/TRBV6-3 - TGTGCCAGCAGTGCCGAGAGTGAGGCTCAGCCCCAGCATTTT CASSAESEAQPQHF
TRBJ2-3 many TRBV2 - TGTGCCAGCGAAAGGACAGGGCGGGGGACAGATACGCAGTATTTT CASERTGRGTDTQYF
TRBJ2-4 - TRBV7-9 - TGTGCCAGCACCGGGCAAAACATTCAGTACTTC CASTGQNIQYF
TRBJ2-1 - TRBV15 TRBD1 TGTGCCACCAGCAGAGGTAACAGGGGGTGGCTGAATGAGCAGTTCTTC CATSRGNRGWLNEQFF